These 14 T cell receptor beta chains were all obtained from the same sample, sequenced in a study of molecular identifiers for immune sequencing clone quantification. TCRdb re-analysed the PCR reads in MiXCR, keeping a single row per CDR3 protein. This sample has 490,000 or so distinct CDR3 sequences, with around 23% found just once. The sequenced material came from naive CD8+ T cells from blood, with Jurkat cell RNA spiked in. Subset noted: FACS-sorted CD8+CD4-CCR7+CD45RA+ naive T cells. These receptors all stem from a human donor in good health. Some libraries in this study had Jurkat cell RNA spiked in.

This clonotype was seen repeatedly, ten times or more. The genes are TRBV19 and TRBJ2-6, with D perhaps TRBD1 (6 bases). The germline V and J ends were trimmed by 1 base and 2 bases, with 6 bases remaining between them. The CDR3 is made up of 15 amino acids. Germline CDR1 reads LNHDA; CDR2 reads SQIVND (reference sequence). The CDR3: CASSIGTAGANVLTF. The CDR3 bases are TGTGCCAGTAGTATAGGGACAGCTGGGGCCAACGTCCTGACTTTC.

The table lists this clonotype with many counts. This chain connects TRBV6-2 or TRBV6-3 to TRBJ1-5, with no clear D. The length of the CDR3 is 14 residues. The V gene's germline CDR1 is MNHEY and CDR2 SVGEGT. The V end lost 2 bases, the J end lost 0 bases, and 5 bases lay between the germline ends. The CDR3 sequence: CASSYGYSNQPQHF. CDR3 bases: TGTGCCAGCAGTTACGGGTATAGCAATCAGCCCCAGCATTTT.

The chain combines TRBV12-3 or TRBV12-4 with TRBJ2-4; no clear D. The CDR3 runs to 15 residues. Trimming shortened V by 3 bases and J by 3 bases, and 12 bases separated the two germline ends. CDR3 region: CASSFEVMDKNIQYF. CDR3 sequence (DNA): TGTGCCAGCAGTTTTGAGGTAATGGACAAAAACATTCAGTACTTC.

Of note for this clonotype: The junction shows a germline mismatch at one end, possibly a read error. V is TRBV7-6 and J is TRBJ2-7; 8 bases are shared with TRBD1. This CDR3 spans 15 amino acids. Germline CDR1 and CDR2: SGHVS and FNYEAQ. The CDR3 region is CVSSSTGTGEWEQYF. In DNA, the CDR3 is TGTGTCAGCAGCTCGACCGGGACAGGAGAATGGGAGCAGTACTTC.

The chain links TRBV29-1 to TRBJ2-3; the D gene is possibly TRBD2 (7 bases). Germline V CDR1 and CDR2: SQVTM, ANQGSEA. The CDR3 covers 16 residues. Trimming shortened V by 7 bases and J by 6 bases, and 26 bases separated the two germline ends. The CDR3 loop is CSATPRGGEEGDTQYF. The CDR3, as DNA: TGCAGCGCAACCCCGAGGGGGGGAGAGGAGGGGGATACGCAGTATTTT.

This clonotype was seen a few times. CDR3 loop: CASSKGTGECQPQHF. The CDR3 DNA reads TGTGCCAGCAGCAAAGGGACAGGGGAGTGTCAGCCCCAGCATTTT. This rearrangement joins TRBV21-1 to TRBJ1-5; the D call TRBD1 from the table was never checked on the DNA. TRBV21-1 counts as a pseudogene. The length of the CDR3 is 15 residues.

In this sample, this clonotype turned up a few times. In nucleotides, the CDR3 is TGTGCCACCATGGATGGGGCGGCAGATACGCAGTATTTT. It specifies CATMDGAADTQYF. The V and J genes are TRBV24-1 and TRBJ2-3; perhaps TRBD1 as D (5 bases). CDR1 and CDR2 from the germline V gene are KGHDR and SFDVKD. The CDR3 has 13 residues. Trimming pared 8 bases from V and 4 bases from J, leaving 12 bases between.

This clonotype has just a few counts. V usage is TRBV19 and J usage is TRBJ1-5; D is undetermined. The CDR3 length is 15 residues. Germline CDR1 and CDR2: LNHDA and SQIVND (reference sequence). Trimming left V 7 bases short and J 1 base short, with 14 bases between. The DNA of the CDR3 is TGTGCCAGTAACCTTGCGGGGAGGAGCAATCAGCCCCAGCATTTT. Translation gives CASNLAGRSNQPQHF.

This clonotype was counted between two and nine times. CDR3 residues: CASSLGSRVSTDTQYF. The CDR3, as DNA: TGTGCCAGCAGTTTAGGGAGCAGGGTTAGCACAGATACGCAGTATTTT. The chain links TRBV27 to TRBJ2-3; D may match TRBD1 or TRBD2 (5 bases each). The length of the CDR3 is 16 residues. Germline CDR1 and CDR2: MNHEY and SMNVEV (reference sequence). V was clipped by 2 bases and J by 0 bases, with 12 bases between them.

In regard to this clonotype: This may arise from a read error, as a much more abundant clone is one base away. V is TRBV12-3 or TRBV12-4 and J is TRBJ2-7, with 7 bases that match TRBD2. The CDR3 consists of 13 residues. DNA of the CDR3: TGTGCCAGCAGCACTACTACGGCGGGGGAGCAGTGCTTC. Protein product: CASSTTTAGEQCF.

This clonotype was counted a few times. In DNA form, the CDR3 reads TGTGCCAGCAGTTCCTCGCGGGACAGTGTCTACGAGCAGTACTTC. This gives the protein CASSSSRDSVYEQYF. The rearrangement joins TRBV6-5 to TRBJ2-7, with TRBD1 as a possible D gene (7 bases). In germline, CDR1 is MNHEY, CDR2 SVGAGI. The CDR3 consists of 15 residues. V was pared by 4 bases and J by 3 bases, with 16 bases between.

The table lists this clonotype with a few counts. This chain joins TRBV7-9 and TRBJ1-3; unclear D gene. Germline lookup yields CDR1 SEHNR and CDR2 FQNEAQ (reference sequence). V lost 7 bases, J lost 3 bases, and 16 bases lay in between. The CDR3 extends over 15 amino acids. The CDR3 sequence is CASTTDSVGGNTIYF. In nucleotides, the CDR3 is TGTGCCAGCACCACCGACTCGGTGGGTGGAAACACCATATATTTT.

The chain recombines TRBV7-2 with TRBJ2-5; 10 bases align to TRBD2. Unmatched junction bases numbered 5, after V lost 0 bases and J lost 4 bases. Germline V gives CDR1 SGHTA, CDR2 FQGNSA. The CDR3 has 16 amino acids. CDR3 bases: TGTGCCAGCAGCTTAGCACCAGCGGGGGGGCGAGAGACCCAGTACTTC. This codes for CASSLAPAGGRETQYF. Based on the CDR3 plus reference TRBV7-2 and TRBJ2-5, the full variable domain is GAGVSQSPSNKVTEKGKDVELRCDPISGHTALYWYRQSLGQGLEFLIYFQGNSAPDKSGLPSDRFSAERTGGSVSTLTIQRTQQEDSAVYLCASSLAPAGGRETQYFGPGTRLLVL.

The chain has TRBV19 and TRBJ1-2; D unclear. The CDR3 totals 14 residues. CDR1 and CDR2 (germline): LNHDA, SQIVND (reference sequence). Trimming removed 9 bases from V and 1 base from J, with 15 bases in between. As DNA, the CDR3 is TGTGCCAGCACTTCCGACGGTTATAACTATGGCTACACCTTC. Translating it yields CASTSDGYNYGYTF.